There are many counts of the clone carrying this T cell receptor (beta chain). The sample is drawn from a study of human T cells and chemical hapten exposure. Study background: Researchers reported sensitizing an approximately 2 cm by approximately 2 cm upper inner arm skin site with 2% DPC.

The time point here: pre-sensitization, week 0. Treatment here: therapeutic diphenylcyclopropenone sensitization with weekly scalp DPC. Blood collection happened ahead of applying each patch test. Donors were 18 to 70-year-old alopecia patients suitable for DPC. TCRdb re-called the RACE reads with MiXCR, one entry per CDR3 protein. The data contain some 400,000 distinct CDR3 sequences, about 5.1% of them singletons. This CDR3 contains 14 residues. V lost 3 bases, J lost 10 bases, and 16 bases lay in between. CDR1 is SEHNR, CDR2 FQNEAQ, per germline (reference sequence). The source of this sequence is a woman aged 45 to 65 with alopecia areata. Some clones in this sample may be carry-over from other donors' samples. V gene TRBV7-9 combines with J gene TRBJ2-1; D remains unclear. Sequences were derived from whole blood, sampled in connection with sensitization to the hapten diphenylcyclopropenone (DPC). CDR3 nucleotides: TGTGCCAGCAGCTTCGCCGGGTTCTCGGAGGAGCAGTTCTTC. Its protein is CASSFAGFSEEQFF.